The source of this TCR beta chain is a study of identical twins. Study findings and constraints: One should note that invariant MAIT and iNKT cells could partly confound zero-insertion analyses.

This clonotype is a singleton in its sample. No antigen is known for it. The junction departs from the called germline gene at one end, perhaps through a read error. TCRdb independently ran MiXCR on the 5' RACE reads; one entry per CDR3 protein. The sample consists of 350,000 to 450,000 distinct CDR3 sequences, about 18% of them appearing once. Germline V gene lookup returns CDR1 SGHTA and CDR2 FQGTGA. The CDR3 extends over 16 amino acids. This receptor was obtained from a man in his fifties or sixties in good health. Sequencing was carried out using naive T cells sorted from blood. The chain uses TRBV7-3 and TRBJ2-1, with 12 bases lining up with TRBD2. The CDR3 DNA reads as TGTGCCAGCAGCCCGACTAGCGGGAGCTCCTACAATAAGCAGTTCTTC. The encoded protein is CASSPTSGSSYNKQFF.